This T cell receptor (beta chain) comes out of a study of shared clonotypes between healthy human individuals. The germline V gene has CDR1 MGHDK and CDR2 SYGVNS. Trimming took 3 bases from V and 4 from J, leaving 10 bases between them. The CDR3 is made up of 14 amino acids. Study conclusions and caveats: Sampling covered blood only; tissue repertoires likely differ.

About this clone: Its target is unknown.

Assay used: immunoSEQ multiplex PCR; TCRdb lists only in-frame clones, some missing. This sample carries hundreds of thousands of clones, 60% to 80% of them seen once, and the ten largest clones take approximately 1.8%. Subsets obtained from CD4+ cells comprised CD45RA+ naive and CD45RA-negative memory cells. Sequenced material: memory CD4+ T cells sorted from blood. Subset of the sample: CD45RA-negative fraction. The chain employs TRBV25-1 and TRBJ2-1; D remains ambiguous. The TCR comes from a woman in her twenties or thirties in good health. CDR3 in amino acids: CASSEPTRYNEQFF. Here the CDR3 DNA reads TGTGCCAGCAGTGAGCCGACCCGATACAATGAGCAGTTCTTC.